The present entry profiles one TCR beta chain with its context. An end of the junction does not agree with germline; a read error may underlie this. This table comes from immunoSEQ multiplex PCR, and its TCRdb copy is limited to in-frame clones, with some not included. The table lists about 55,000 clones, just under 90% of them singletons. These data originate in a study of T cell changes during pregnancy in multiple sclerosis. This CDR3 region has 14 residues. Germline CDR1 and CDR2: MNHEY and SVGAGI. The TCR comes from a female donor with multiple sclerosis, enrolled in a pregnancy study. The rearrangement uses TRBV6-5 and TRBJ1-6; D not resolved. The sequenced sample was CD4+ T cells from peripheral blood mononuclear cells, obtained in the first trimester of pregnancy. The CDR3: CASSNSPARVALHF. The CDR3 coding sequence is TGTGCCAGCAGTAACTCCCCCGCTCGGGTAGCCCTCCACTTT.